This TCR beta chain was recorded in a study of Ad26.COV2.S vaccination and SARS-CoV-2 variants. Treatment in this sample: around 19 received Ad26.COV2.S at low or high dose, single or two shots; about 5 received placebo; per-sample allocation not given. Collection of the samples took place on day 63 after the first injection of vaccine or placebo. An adult of 18-55 years in Boston served as donor. The table came from immunoSEQ multiplex PCR; TCRdb's copy has only in-frame clones and leaves some out. The sample includes approximately 280,000 clones, over 75% of them seen just once. Trimming took off 11 bases at V and 5 bases at J, with 16 bases between the two ends. CDR1 and CDR2 from the germline V gene are MNHEY and SVGAGI. The CDR3 totals 12 residues.

This specimen consisted of peripheral blood, obtained in a trial of Ad26.COV2.S vaccine versus placebo. The chain combines TRBV6-5 with TRBJ2-7; D unclear. The sequence was collected from a person aged 18-65 years who received the Ad26.COV2.S COVID-19 vaccine or a placebo. CDR3 in amino acids: CASTAEQHEQYF. DNA for the CDR3: TGTGCCTCTACTGCCGAACAGCACGAGCAGTACTTC.